This TCR beta chain was captured by sequencing in a study of blood T cell repertoires in COVID-19. Sequencing used immunoSEQ multiplex PCR; TCRdb keeps in-frame clones, though not all of them. The data contain about 34,000 clones, roughly 91% of them singletons. This clone came up a few times. The V and J ends lost 4 bases and 4 bases respectively, with 8 bases between them. Germline-derived CDR1 and CDR2 are LNHNV and YYDKDF (reference sequence). The CDR3 runs 13 residues. The V and J genes are TRBV15 and TRBJ1-3; no clear D gene. The origin of this receptor is a man older than 75 with acute or convalescent COVID-19. Sequences were obtained from peripheral blood. The CDR3 DNA reads as TGTGCCACCAGCAAGTTACAGGGAAACACCATATATTTT. Its translation: CATSKLQGNTIYF.